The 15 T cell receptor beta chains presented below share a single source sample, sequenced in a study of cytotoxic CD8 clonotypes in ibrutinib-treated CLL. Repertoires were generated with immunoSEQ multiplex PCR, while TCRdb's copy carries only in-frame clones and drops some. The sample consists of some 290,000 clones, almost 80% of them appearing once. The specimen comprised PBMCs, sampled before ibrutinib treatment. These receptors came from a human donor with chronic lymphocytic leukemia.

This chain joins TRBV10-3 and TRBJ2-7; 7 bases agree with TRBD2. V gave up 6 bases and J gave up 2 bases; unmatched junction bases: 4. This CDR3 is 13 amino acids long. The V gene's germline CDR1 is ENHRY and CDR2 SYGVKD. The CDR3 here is CAIRRERTYEQYF. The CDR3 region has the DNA TGTGCCATCAGGCGGGAGCGAACCTACGAGCAGTACTTC.

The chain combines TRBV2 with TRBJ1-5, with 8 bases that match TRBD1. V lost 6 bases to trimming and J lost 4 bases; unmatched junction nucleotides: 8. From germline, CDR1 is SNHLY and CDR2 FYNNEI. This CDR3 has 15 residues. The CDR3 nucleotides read TGTGCCAGCAGGGCTGACAGGGGCCGGAATCAGCCCCAGCATTTT. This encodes CASRADRGRNQPQHF.

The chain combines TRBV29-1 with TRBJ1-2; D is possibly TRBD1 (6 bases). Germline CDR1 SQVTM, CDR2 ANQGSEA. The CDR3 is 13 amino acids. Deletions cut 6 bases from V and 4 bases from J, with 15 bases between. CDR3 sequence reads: CSVRGGGPYGYTF. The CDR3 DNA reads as TGCAGCGTAAGAGGGGGGGGACCCTATGGCTACACCTTC.

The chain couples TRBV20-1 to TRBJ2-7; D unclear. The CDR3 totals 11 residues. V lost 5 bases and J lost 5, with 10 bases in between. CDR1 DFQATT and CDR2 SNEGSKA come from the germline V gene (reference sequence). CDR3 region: CSARVMNEQYF. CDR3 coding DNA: TGCAGTGCTCGAGTCATGAACGAGCAGTACTTC.

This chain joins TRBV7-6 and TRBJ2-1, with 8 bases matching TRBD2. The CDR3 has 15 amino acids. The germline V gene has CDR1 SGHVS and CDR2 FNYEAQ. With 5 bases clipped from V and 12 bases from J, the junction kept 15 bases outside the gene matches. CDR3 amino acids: CASSRNSGAGPGQFF. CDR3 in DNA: TGTGCCAGCAGCCGAAATAGCGGGGCGGGACCAGGGCAGTTCTTC.

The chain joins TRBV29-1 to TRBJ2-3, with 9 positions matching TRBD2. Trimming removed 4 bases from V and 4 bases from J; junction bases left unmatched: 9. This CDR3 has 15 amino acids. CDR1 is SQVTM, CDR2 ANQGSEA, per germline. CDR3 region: CSVVMAGGPSDTQYF. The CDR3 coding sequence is TGCAGCGTTGTGATGGCGGGAGGGCCTTCAGATACGCAGTATTTT.

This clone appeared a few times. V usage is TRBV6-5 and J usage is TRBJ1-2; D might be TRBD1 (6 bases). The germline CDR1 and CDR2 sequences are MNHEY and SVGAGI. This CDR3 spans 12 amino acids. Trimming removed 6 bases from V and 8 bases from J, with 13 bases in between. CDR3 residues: CASSLNRDGYTF. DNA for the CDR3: TGTGCCAGCAGCCTGAACAGGGACGGCTACACCTTC.

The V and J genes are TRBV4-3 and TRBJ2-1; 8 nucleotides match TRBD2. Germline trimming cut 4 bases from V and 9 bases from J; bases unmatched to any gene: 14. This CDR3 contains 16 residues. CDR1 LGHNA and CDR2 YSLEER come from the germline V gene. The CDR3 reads CASSPSGSGIIGEQFF. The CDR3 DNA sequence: TGCGCCAGCAGCCCCAGCGGTAGCGGGATCATCGGTGAGCAGTTCTTC.

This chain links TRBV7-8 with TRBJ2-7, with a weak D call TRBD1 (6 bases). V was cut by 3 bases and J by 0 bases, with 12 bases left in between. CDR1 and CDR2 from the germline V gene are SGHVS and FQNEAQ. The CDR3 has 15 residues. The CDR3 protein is CASSFGQGISYEQYF. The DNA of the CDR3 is TGTGCCAGCAGCTTCGGGCAGGGGATCTCCTACGAGCAGTACTTC.

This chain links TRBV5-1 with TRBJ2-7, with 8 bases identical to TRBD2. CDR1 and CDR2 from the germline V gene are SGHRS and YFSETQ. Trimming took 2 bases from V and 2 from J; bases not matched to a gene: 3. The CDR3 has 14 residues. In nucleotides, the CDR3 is TGCGCCAGCAGCTTTACTAGCGGCACCTACGAGCAGTACTTC. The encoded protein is CASSFTSGTYEQYF.

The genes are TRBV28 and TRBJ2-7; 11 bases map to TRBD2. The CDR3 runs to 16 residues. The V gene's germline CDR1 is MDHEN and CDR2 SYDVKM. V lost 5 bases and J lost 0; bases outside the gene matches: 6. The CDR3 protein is CASSPRTSGHSYEQYF. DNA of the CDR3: TGTGCCAGCAGTCCCAGGACTAGCGGGCACTCCTACGAGCAGTACTTC.

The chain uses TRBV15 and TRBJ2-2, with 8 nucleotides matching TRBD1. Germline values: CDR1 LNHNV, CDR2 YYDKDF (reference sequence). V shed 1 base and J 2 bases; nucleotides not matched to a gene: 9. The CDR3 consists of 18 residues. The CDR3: CATSRGVGQGFNTGELFF. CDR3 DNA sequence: TGTGCCACCAGCAGAGGGGTAGGACAGGGCTTCAACACCGGGGAGCTGTTTTTT. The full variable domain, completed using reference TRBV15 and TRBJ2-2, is DAMVIQNPRYQVTQFGKPVTLSCSQTLNHNVMYWYQQKSSQAPKLLFHYYDKDFNNEADTPDNFQSRRPNTSFCFLDIRSPGLGDTAMYLCATSRGVGQGFNTGELFFGEGSRLTVL.

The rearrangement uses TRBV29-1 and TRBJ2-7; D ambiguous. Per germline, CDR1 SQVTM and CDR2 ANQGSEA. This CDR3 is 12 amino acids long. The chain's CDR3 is CSIWAEDYEQYF. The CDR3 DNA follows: TGCAGTATTTGGGCGGAAGACTACGAGCAGTACTTC.

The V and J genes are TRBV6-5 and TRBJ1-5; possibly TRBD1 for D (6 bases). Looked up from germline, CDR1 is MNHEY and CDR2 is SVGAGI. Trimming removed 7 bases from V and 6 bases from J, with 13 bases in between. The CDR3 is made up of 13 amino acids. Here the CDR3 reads CASKGHSGQPQHF. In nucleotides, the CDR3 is TGTGCCAGCAAGGGACACTCGGGTCAGCCCCAGCATTTT.

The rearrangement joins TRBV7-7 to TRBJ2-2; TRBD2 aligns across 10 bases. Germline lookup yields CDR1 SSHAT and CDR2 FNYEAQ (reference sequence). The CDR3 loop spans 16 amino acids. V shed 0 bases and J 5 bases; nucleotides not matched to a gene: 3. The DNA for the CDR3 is TGTGCCAGCAGCTTAGCAGCGGGAGGGAGTACCGGGGAGCTGTTTTTT. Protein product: CASSLAAGGSTGELFF.